This TCR beta chain is from a study of identical twins. MiXCR was run by TCRdb on the 5' RACE reads, yielding one entry per CDR3 protein. The sample has 1.5 million to 2 million distinct CDR3 sequences, around 29% seen once; the top ten hold about 0.27%. Trimming removed 6 bases from V and 13 bases from J, with 18 bases in between. In germline, CDR1 is MNHNS, CDR2 SASEGT. The CDR3 has 12 amino acids. The sequenced sample was cord blood. The sequence was obtained from a newborn girl in good health. This chain uses TRBV6-1 with TRBJ2-5; tentatively, D is TRBD2 (6 bases). The chain's CDR3 is CASSKTAGERYF. In DNA, the CDR3 is TGTGCCAGCAGCAAGACAGCGGGCGAGCGGTACTTC.